Below, 17 T cell receptor beta chains from the same sample are listed, as sequenced in a study of cytomegalovirus exposure and HLA in healthy donors. With 60 Vbeta and 13 Jbeta primers, the PCR was carried out. The data were produced by immunoSEQ multiplex PCR, yet TCRdb's version contains in-frame clones alone and is incomplete. The data contain some 150,000 clones, approximately 82% of them singletons. Input material: PBMCs. These receptors were taken from a woman between 45 and 60 years old in good health and CMV-seropositive.

The count of this clone is one. The chain combines TRBV25-1 with TRBJ2-5, with 7 positions matching TRBD1. Germline lookup yields CDR1 MGHDK and CDR2 SYGVNS. V lost 1 base, J lost 5 bases, and 13 bases stayed unmatched. This CDR3 has 17 residues. DNA of the CDR3: TGTGCCAGCAGTGAATTCTTCCCCTCGACAGGGAAGGAGACCCAGTACTTC. Translated, it gives CASSEFFPSTGKETQYF.

This chain uses TRBV27 with TRBJ2-7; TRBD2 aligns across 7 bases. This CDR3 has 15 residues. Germline V gene sequence: CDR1 MNHEY, CDR2 SMNVEV (reference sequence). Trimming cost V 6 bases and J 8 bases; bases outside gene matches: 16. The CDR3 bases are TGTGCCAGCAGCGCCACGGAAAGCGGGATCGGGAAGCAGTACTTC. This encodes CASSATESGIGKQYF.

The J gene is TRBJ2-2, the V gene TRBV7-9; the D gene is possibly TRBD2 (7 bases). The V and J ends lost 5 bases and 4 bases respectively, with 14 bases between them. The CDR3 has 15 residues. Per germline, CDR1 SEHNR and CDR2 FQNEAQ (reference sequence). The chain's CDR3 is CASSPLGGLTGELFF. For the CDR3, the DNA is TGTGCCAGCAGCCCCCTCGGGGGGCTCACCGGGGAGCTGTTTTTT.

The chain recombines TRBV14 with TRBJ2-2, with 9 bases that match TRBD2. This CDR3 spans 14 amino acids. Germline CDR1 reads SGHDN; CDR2 reads FVKESK. Losses at the gene ends were 8 bases for V and 1 base for J; bases not matched to a gene: 2. The CDR3 DNA reads as TGTGCCAGCGCGGGGGGGCTGAACACCGGGGAGCTGTTTTTT. Amino acid sequence: CASAGGLNTGELFF.

This clone appeared a single time. The J gene is TRBJ2-7, the V gene TRBV30; 16 bases align to TRBD2. CDR1 is GTSNPN and CDR2 is SVGIG in the germline V gene (reference sequence). The CDR3 contains 15 residues. V dropped 1 base and J dropped 6; count of bases not matched to a gene: 3. The CDR3 protein is CAWSAGTSGRGEQYF. Here the CDR3 DNA reads TGTGCCTGGAGTGCCGGGACTAGCGGGAGGGGCGAGCAGTACTTC.

This clone has only one observation. The J gene is TRBJ1-2, the V gene TRBV7-8, with 9 bases identical to TRBD1. The CDR3 covers 14 residues. Germline CDR1 is SGHVS and CDR2 is FQNEAQ. The V segment lost 5 bases and the J segment 4 bases; nucleotides outside the gene matches: 5. The CDR3 DNA follows: TGTGCCAGCAGCCGGGACAGGGAGACCTATGGCTACACCTTC. Translation: CASSRDRETYGYTF.

This clone occurred a few times. The chain combines TRBV27 with TRBJ2-7, with D maybe TRBD1 (6 bases). Germline V gene data show CDR1 as MNHEY and CDR2 as SMNVEV (reference sequence). V shed 3 bases and J shed 5 bases, with 11 bases lying between them. The CDR3 contains 13 residues. CDR3 protein: CASSLGHRDEQYF. Written as DNA, the CDR3 is TGTGCCAGCAGTTTGGGGCACAGGGACGAGCAGTACTTC.

This sequence joins TRBV5-4 and TRBJ2-2, with D uncertain. From germline, CDR1 is SGHNT and CDR2 YYREEE (reference sequence). V shed 4 bases and J shed 2 bases, with 3 bases lying between them. The CDR3 has 12 amino acids. The CDR3 region has the DNA TGTGCCAGCAGCGGCAACACCGGGGAGCTGTTTTTT. It is translated as CASSGNTGELFF.

The chain links TRBV20-1 to TRBJ2-3, with D unresolved. This CDR3 spans 11 amino acids. Germline V gives CDR1 DFQATT, CDR2 SNEGSKA (reference sequence). Trimming took 8 bases from V and 1 from J, leaving 7 bases between them. CDR3 amino acids: CSFSGTDTQYF. The CDR3 DNA reads as TGCAGTTTTTCCGGCACAGATACGCAGTATTTT.

The J gene is TRBJ1-2, the V gene TRBV7-2, with D unclear. This CDR3 is built from 13 residues. Trimming pared 10 bases from V and 5 bases from J, leaving 17 bases between. Germline CDR1 is SGHTA and CDR2 is FQGNSA. CDR3 in amino acids: CATSRGYRYGYTF. DNA for the CDR3: TGTGCCACCTCTCGAGGGTATAGGTATGGCTACACCTTC.

The chain combines TRBV9 with TRBJ2-3; 7 positions agree with TRBD2. J gave up 4 bases and V 3 bases, and 8 bases lay outside the gene matches. The CDR3 loop spans 15 amino acids. CDR1 SGDLS and CDR2 YYNGEE come from the germline V gene. The CDR3 here is CASSAGLVFPDTQYF. CDR3 DNA sequence: TGTGCCAGCAGCGCCGGACTAGTTTTTCCAGATACGCAGTATTTT.

The chain uses TRBV19 and TRBJ2-3, with 9 bases identical to TRBD1. Trimming at V came to 0 bases and at J to 13 bases, leaving 5 bases not matched to a gene. Germline values: CDR1 LNHDA, CDR2 SQIVND (reference sequence). The CDR3 consists of 13 residues. CDR3 nucleotide sequence: TGTGCCAGTAGTATAGACTACAGGGGGCTGAAGTATTTT. Amino acid sequence: CASSIDYRGLKYF.

The J gene is TRBJ1-2, the V gene TRBV10-2, with a weak D call TRBD1 (5 bases). Looked up from germline, CDR1 is WSHSY and CDR2 is SAAADI. This CDR3 comprises 12 residues. Trimming cost V 3 bases and J 3 bases, with 5 bases left between them. CDR3 loop: CASSDRDYGYTF. CDR3 bases: TGCGCCAGCAGTGACAGGGACTATGGCTACACCTTC.

The V and J genes are TRBV4-1 and TRBJ1-2; no clear D. CDR1 MGHRA and CDR2 YSYEKL come from the germline V gene. V lost 3 bases and J 2 bases, leaving 10 bases between the germline ends. The CDR3 is 14 amino acids. The CDR3 loop reads CASSQSAVNYGYTF. The CDR3 DNA reads TGCGCCAGCAGCCAGAGCGCAGTGAACTATGGCTACACCTTC.

V gene TRBV6-5 combines with J gene TRBJ1-5; no definite D call. The CDR3 totals 15 residues. CDR1 is MNHEY, CDR2 SVGAGI, per germline. V gave up 2 bases and J gave up 2 bases, with 10 bases separating them. In DNA, the CDR3 is TGTGCCAGCAGTTACCCCGGAGGGCGCAATCAGCCCCAGCATTTT. This sequence encodes CASSYPGGRNQPQHF.

V and J are TRBV5-6 and TRBJ1-1; a possible D gene is TRBD1 (5 bases). CDR3 length equals 13 residues. Trimming removed 4 bases at V and 4 bases at J, with 11 bases between. Germline V gene data show CDR1 as SGHDT and CDR2 as YYEEEE. The CDR3 is CASSRRGATEAFF. The DNA of the CDR3 is TGTGCCAGCAGCCGTCGCGGGGCCACTGAAGCTTTCTTT. The full variable domain, its missing parts supplied by reference TRBV5-6 and TRBJ1-1, is DAGVTQSPTHLIKTRGQQVTLRCSPKSGHDTVSWYQQALGQGPQFIFQYYEEEERQRGNFPDRFSGHQFPNYSSELNVNALLLGDSALYLCASSRRGATEAFFGQGTRLTVV.

V is TRBV5-6 and J is TRBJ2-7; D is unclear. Deletions cut 0 bases from V and 0 bases from J, with 10 bases between. Germline V gives CDR1 SGHDT, CDR2 YYEEEE. The CDR3 covers 15 residues. In DNA form, the CDR3 reads TGTGCCAGCAGCTTGGGGCAGGCCCGCTCCTACGAGCAGTACTTC. Its protein product is CASSLGQARSYEQYF.